Listed below are T cell receptor beta chains from one sample, sequenced in a study of T cells after yellow fever vaccination. TCRdb fed the 5' RACE reads into MiXCR, producing one record per CDR3 protein. The data contain roughly 160,000 distinct CDR3 sequences, around 9.7% of them singletons. The source material was CD8+ T cells sorted from PBMCs, sampled 45 days after the yellow fever booster vaccination. These receptors all stem from a man aged 18 to 29 who received the YFV17D yellow fever vaccine. CDR3s include the opening cysteine and the closing phenylalanine or tryptophan. The D gene is left open where the match is weak. The listing skips clone size in some rows; elsewhere it reads once, few, many or a size class.

j_call: TRBJ2-1
clone_size: -
d_call: -
v_call: TRBV3-1
cdr3_length: 14
cdr3_nt: TGTGCCAGCAGCCAAGAGAGGGAATACAATGAGCAGTTCTTC
cdr3_aa: CASSQEREYNEQFF

j_call: TRBJ2-3
clone_size: many
d_call: TRBD1
v_call: TRBV4-1
cdr3_length: 16
cdr3_nt: TGCGCCAGCAGCCACCTCAGGACAGGCGGAACAGATACGCAGTATTTT
cdr3_aa: CASSHLRTGGTDTQYF

j_call: TRBJ2-2
clone_size: -
d_call: -
v_call: TRBV7-6
cdr3_length: 14
cdr3_nt: TGTGCCAGCAGCTTAGATGGTAACACCGGGGAGCTGTTTTTT
cdr3_aa: CASSLDGNTGELFF

j_call: TRBJ2-3
clone_size: few
d_call: TRBD2
v_call: TRBV27
cdr3_length: 14
cdr3_nt: TGTGCCAGCAGTTTATACGGGGGGGCAGATACGCAGTATTTT
cdr3_aa: CASSLYGGADTQYF

j_call: TRBJ1-1
clone_size: few
d_call: -
v_call: TRBV5-1
cdr3_length: 14
cdr3_nt: TGCGCCAGCAGCTTGCTGCAGTCGAACACTGAAGCTTTCTTT
cdr3_aa: CASSLLQSNTEAFF

j_call: TRBJ2-1
clone_size: once
d_call: TRBD2
v_call: TRBV7-8
cdr3_length: 16
cdr3_nt: TGTGCCAGCAGCTTAAGGGGAGGGTGGTCCTACAATGAGCAGTTCTTC
cdr3_aa: CASSLRGGWSYNEQFF

j_call: TRBJ2-1
clone_size: few
d_call: TRBD2
v_call: TRBV7-9
cdr3_length: 15
cdr3_nt: TGTGCCAGCAGCCTCAGCGGGGGGGCGACGAATGAGCAGTTCTTC
cdr3_aa: CASSLSGGATNEQFF

j_call: TRBJ2-1
clone_size: -
d_call: -
v_call: TRBV9
cdr3_length: 13
cdr3_nt: TGTGCCATCCGACGAGGTGGCGGGGATGAGCAGTTCTTC
cdr3_aa: CAIRRGGGDEQFF

j_call: TRBJ2-7
clone_size: few
d_call: -
v_call: TRBV2
cdr3_length: 14
cdr3_nt: TGTGCCAGCAGCGTAACAGGGAGCTCCTACGAGCAGTACTTC
cdr3_aa: CASSVTGSSYEQYF

j_call: TRBJ1-6
clone_size: -
d_call: -
v_call: TRBV10-2
cdr3_length: 12
cdr3_nt: TGCGCCAGCAGTGAGTCTGAAGGATCCCTCCACTTT
cdr3_aa: CASSESEGSLHF

j_call: TRBJ1-2
clone_size: many
d_call: -
v_call: TRBV6-2/TRBV6-3
cdr3_length: 11
cdr3_nt: TGTGCCAGCAGGGAATACTATGGCTACACCTTC
cdr3_aa: CASREYYGYTF

j_call: TRBJ2-5
clone_size: -
d_call: TRBD2
v_call: TRBV2
cdr3_length: 14
cdr3_nt: TGTGCCAGCAGGAGGACTAGCATGAACGAGACCCAGTACTTC
cdr3_aa: CASRRTSMNETQYF

j_call: TRBJ2-2
clone_size: many
d_call: -
v_call: TRBV3-1
cdr3_length: 16
cdr3_nt: TGTGCCAGCAGCCAAGATGAGGGGGGTAACACCGGGGAGCTGTTTTTT
cdr3_aa: CASSQDEGGNTGELFF

j_call: TRBJ2-1
clone_size: many
d_call: -
v_call: TRBV4-3
cdr3_length: 15
cdr3_nt: TGCGCCAGCTCAAAAGGATTGGGAGATCCCAATGAGCAGTTCTTC
cdr3_aa: CASSKGLGDPNEQFF